One sample yielded the 11 T cell receptor beta chains listed below, sequenced in a study of chronic HIV infection and antiretroviral therapy. TCRdb re-called the 5' RACE reads with MiXCR, one entry per CDR3 protein. The sample shows under 55,000 distinct CDR3 sequences, approximately 19% of them seen only once. The sequenced sample consisted of peripheral blood. Receptors were obtained from an adult who had HIV and had not received antiretroviral therapy, or was an uninfected healthy control (not recorded which).

The J gene is TRBJ1-2, the V gene TRBV6-5; D gene unclear. Deletions cut 2 bases from V and 1 base from J, with 14 bases between. The CDR3 sequence is 16 residues long. The germline V gene encodes CDR1 MNHEY and CDR2 SVGAGI. CDR3: CASSYRVGESNYGYTF. The DNA for the CDR3 is TGTGCCAGCAGTTACAGGGTTGGGGAGAGTAACTATGGCTACACCTTC.

This clonotype was seen only once. The V and J genes are TRBV28 and TRBJ1-2; 8 nucleotides line up with TRBD1. Germline trimming cut 5 bases from V and 4 bases from J; bases unmatched to any gene: 3. The CDR3 spans 13 residues. Germline lookup yields CDR1 MDHEN and CDR2 SYDVKM. The CDR3: CASSLQGAYGYTF. Here the CDR3 DNA reads TGTGCCAGCAGTCTTCAGGGGGCCTATGGCTACACCTTC.

V usage is TRBV4-1 and J usage is TRBJ1-2; 7 positions agree with TRBD1. Per the germline V gene, CDR1 is MGHRA and CDR2 is YSYEKL. The CDR3 extends over 19 amino acids. V trimming: 0 bases; J trimming: 4 bases; junction bases outside the gene matches: 17. CDR3 in amino acids: CASSQDEGQGVVTGYGYTF. In DNA, the CDR3 is TGCGCCAGCAGCCAAGACGAGGGGCAGGGGGTGGTTACCGGCTATGGCTACACCTTC.

The chain links TRBV27 to TRBJ1-1; D is undetermined. The CDR3 consists of 14 residues. Looked up from germline, CDR1 is MNHEY and CDR2 is SMNVEV (reference sequence). The V gene lost 1 base and the J gene lost 6 bases, with 12 bases spanning the gap. The CDR3 spells CASSLWDSSAEAFF. The DNA for the CDR3 is TGTGCCAGCAGTTTATGGGATTCTAGCGCTGAAGCTTTCTTT.

This clonotype has only a few counts. The chain links TRBV7-9 to TRBJ2-1, with no clear D. V lost 0 bases and J lost 8, with 11 bases in between. The CDR3 has 14 residues. Germline V gene lookup returns CDR1 SEHNR and CDR2 FQNEAQ (reference sequence). CDR3 coding DNA: TGTGCCAGCAGCTTAGCCGGAACTACTGATGAGCAGTTCTTC. It is translated as CASSLAGTTDEQFF.

Only a few counts were recorded for this clonotype. This chain uses TRBV28 with TRBJ1-2; 7 bases match TRBD1. Germline CDR1 MDHEN, CDR2 SYDVKM. V trimming: 5 bases; J trimming: 4 bases; junction bases outside the gene matches: 7. CDR3 length: 14 amino acids. The CDR3 loop is CASSPFRDSYGYTF. CDR3 in DNA: TGTGCCAGCAGTCCGTTCCGGGACAGCTATGGCTACACCTTC.

This chain connects TRBV18 to TRBJ2-4; possibly TRBD1 or TRBD2 for D (6 bases each). The CDR3 extends over 18 amino acids. Germline CDR1 is KGHSH and CDR2 is LQKENI. V shed 0 bases and J shed 0 bases, with 15 bases lying between them. As DNA, the CDR3 is TGTGCCAGCTCACCACCGGGGGGCTCCCGATTAGCCAAAAACATTCAGTACTTC. This codes for CASSPPGGSRLAKNIQYF.

This clonotype was seen only a few times. V is TRBV9 and J is TRBJ2-1; 11 nucleotides agree with TRBD2. The CDR3 is made up of 14 amino acids. CDR1 is SGDLS and CDR2 is YYNGEE in the germline V gene. J was trimmed by 7 bases and V by 4 bases; bases with no gene match: 4. CDR3 residues: CASSPGTSGNEQFF. DNA for the CDR3: TGTGCCAGCAGCCCCGGGACTAGCGGAAATGAGCAGTTCTTC.

The chain is built from TRBV20-1 and TRBJ2-1; the match to TRBD2 covers 12 bases. Germline V gene sequence: CDR1 DFQATT, CDR2 SNEGSKA (reference sequence). V lost 6 bases and J lost 13; bases outside the gene matches: 13. The CDR3 has 14 residues. The CDR3 nucleotides read TGCAGTGCACCCCGACTAGCGGGAGAGGTGAACCAGTTCTTC. Encoded protein: CSAPRLAGEVNQFF.

This clonotype was observed at least ten times. V usage is TRBV6-5 and J usage is TRBJ2-2; D unclear. Germline CDR1 is MNHEY and CDR2 is SVGAGI. The CDR3 spans 14 residues. Trimming shortened V by 1 base and J by 2 bases, and 5 bases separated the two germline ends. CDR3: CASSYLVNTGELFF. Here the CDR3 DNA reads TGTGCCAGCAGTTACTTAGTAAACACCGGGGAGCTGTTTTTT.

This clonotype came up many times. The chain links TRBV25-1 to TRBJ2-5, with D perhaps matching TRBD2 (5 bases). Germline V gene lookup returns CDR1 MGHDK and CDR2 SYGVNS. The CDR3 has 14 amino acids. The V end lost 8 bases, the J end lost 0 bases, and 13 bases lay between the germline ends. CDR3 in amino acids: CASSPHGNQETQYF. The CDR3 DNA follows: TGTGCCAGCTCTCCCCACGGGAACCAAGAGACCCAGTACTTC.